Here is one T cell receptor beta chain with its context. This sample stems from a study of blood T cell repertoires in COVID-19. V dropped 4 bases and J dropped 0; count of bases not matched to a gene: 6. Per germline, CDR1 LGHNA and CDR2 YNFKEQ. The CDR3 length is 16 residues. The method was immunoSEQ multiplex PCR; TCRdb's version includes in-frame clones alone and lacks a portion of them. Here the sample spans 95,000 to 110,000 clones, more than 75% being singletons. The chain joins TRBV4-2 to TRBJ2-7; TRBD2 matches 10 bases. The source material was peripheral blood. This sequence was found in a human donor in a cohort sampled during active COVID-19. CDR3 nucleotides: TGTGCCAGCAGCCGAACCGGGACTAGCGACTCCTACGAGCAGTACTTC. Translated, it gives CASSRTGTSDSYEQYF.